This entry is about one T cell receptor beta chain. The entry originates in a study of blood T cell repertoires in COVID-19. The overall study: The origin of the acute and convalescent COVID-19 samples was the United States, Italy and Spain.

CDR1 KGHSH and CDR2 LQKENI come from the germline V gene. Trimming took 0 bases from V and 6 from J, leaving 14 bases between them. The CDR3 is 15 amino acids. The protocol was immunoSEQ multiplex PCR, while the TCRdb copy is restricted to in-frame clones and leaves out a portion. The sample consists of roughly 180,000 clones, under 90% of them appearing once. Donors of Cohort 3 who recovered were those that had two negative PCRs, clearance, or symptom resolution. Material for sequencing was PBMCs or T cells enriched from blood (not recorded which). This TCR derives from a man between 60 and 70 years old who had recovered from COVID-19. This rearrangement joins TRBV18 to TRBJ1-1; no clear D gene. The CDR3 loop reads CASSPPSLGRPEAFF. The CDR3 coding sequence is TGTGCCAGCTCACCACCGTCTCTCGGGAGACCTGAAGCTTTCTTT.